This T cell receptor beta chain appears in the sequencing data of a study of blood T cell repertoires in COVID-19. Across the study: Nucleic acid was either cDNA or gDNA, and it came from T cells, B-cell-depleted T cells, or PBMCs.

Adults between roughly 18 and 95 years of age took part from 20 to 25 US areas. Clinical histories supplied by participants themselves formed the basis of cohort assignment. Original handling: It was from reference gene primer amplification that nucleated cell counts were estimated. The repertoire was sequenced with immunoSEQ multiplex PCR; TCRdb's copy has only in-frame clones and lacks some. The V and J calls and clone size were taken over from that table, and D and trimming were inferred from the DNA. The sample yields over 350,000 clones, 87% seen once. This receptor was identified in a woman aged 18-29 years with acute COVID-19. Sequenced input: PBMCs or T cells enriched from blood (not recorded which).

CDR3 in amino acids: CASSPTSTSGGDEQFF. The CDR3 DNA sequence: TGTGCCAGCAGCCCAACCTCGACTAGCGGGGGCGATGAGCAGTTCTTC. The chain joins TRBV3-1 (or the pseudogene TRBV3-2) to TRBJ2-1, with TRBD2 identical over 12 bases. Trimming at V came to 4 bases and at J to 8 bases, leaving 9 bases not matched to a gene. CDR3 size: 16 residues. CDR1 is LGHDT, CDR2 YNNKEL, per germline (reference sequence).